This T cell receptor (beta chain) is drawn from a study of blood T cell repertoires in COVID-19. Study summary: The United States, Italy and Spain were the sources of the acute and convalescent COVID-19 samples.

The table came from immunoSEQ multiplex PCR; TCRdb's copy has only in-frame clones and leaves some out. The sample holds some 350,000 clones, about 90% seen once. Germline V gene data show CDR1 as MNHEY and CDR2 as SVGEGT. This CDR3 region has 14 residues. The germline V and J ends were trimmed by 3 bases and 4 bases, with 12 bases remaining between them. The specimen was peripheral blood. The rearrangement uses TRBV6-2 or TRBV6-3 and TRBJ1-2; D is perhaps TRBD1 (6 bases). The receptor's source is a man aged 18 to 29 with active or convalescent COVID-19. CDR3 nucleotide sequence: TGTGCCAGCAGTTATGAACAGGGCGGCTATGGCTACACCTTC. Translating gives CASSYEQGGYGYTF.